This T cell receptor beta chain emerged from a study of shared clonotypes between healthy human individuals. Germline CDR1 reads MGHRA; CDR2 reads YSYEKL. Trimming stripped 4 bases from V and 4 bases from J, with 14 bases between. The CDR3 is 15 amino acids. In the original processing: Sequence data from immunoSEQ were junction-only and lacked quality scores; consequently, filtering differed. Method: immunoSEQ multiplex PCR; TCRdb's copy keeps in-frame clones and lacks some. V and J calls and clone size come straight from that table; D and trimming were deduced from the DNA. The repertoire holds hundreds of thousands of clones, with around 97% as singletons.

The clonotype was recovered from a woman in her twenties or thirties in good health. Sequenced: naive CD4+ T cells sorted from blood. As to subset: CD45RA+ positively selected. This chain connects TRBV4-1 to TRBJ2-1, with D perhaps TRBD1 or TRBD2 (5 bases each). The CDR3 DNA is TGCGCCAGCAGCCTTTTGGGGACCCAGTACAATGAGCAGTTCTTC. Protein sequence: CASSLLGTQYNEQFF.